The 8 T cell receptor beta chains below come from one sample, sequenced in a study of blood T cell repertoires in COVID-19. Measured with immunoSEQ multiplex PCR; TCRdb has only the in-frame clones, and not every one. The data contain approximately 150,000 clones, about 86% of them singletons. Sample: peripheral blood. These receptors were obtained from an elderly woman with acute or convalescent COVID-19.

In this sample, this clone turned up many times. The chain links TRBV6-5 to TRBJ1-1, with D unclear. CDR3 length: 11 residues. Trimming left V 6 bases short and J 1 base short, with 3 bases between. Germline-derived CDR1 and CDR2 are MNHEY and SVGAGI. The CDR3 sequence is CASSKNTEAFF. Here the CDR3 DNA reads TGTGCCAGCAGCAAGAACACTGAAGCTTTCTTT.

This chain joins TRBV6-2 or TRBV6-3 and TRBJ2-3; perhaps TRBD2 as D (6 bases). V lost 4 bases, J lost 6 bases, and 23 bases lay in between. This CDR3 region has 17 residues. Per germline, CDR1 MNHEY and CDR2 SVGEGT. Written as DNA, the CDR3 is TGTGCCAGCAGTTTCCCTCGTACAGCGGGTCGAGCCGATACGCAGTATTTT. Translating gives CASSFPRTAGRADTQYF.

The CDR3 nucleotides read TGCGCCAGCAGCCCTGGGGCTAGCGGGGGGATTCGGGAGACCCAGTACTTC. Protein: CASSPGASGGIRETQYF. The genes are TRBV5-1 and TRBJ2-5, with TRBD2 matching over 11 bases. CDR3 length equals 17 residues. The J segment lost 5 bases and the V segment lost 4 bases, leaving 13 bases of the junction unmatched. Germline CDR1 is SGHRS and CDR2 is YFSETQ.

The chain joins TRBV5-5 to TRBJ2-1; tentatively, D is TRBD1 (5 bases). Trimming cost V 5 bases and J 3 bases, with 12 bases left between them. The germline CDR1 and CDR2 sequences are SGHKS and YYEKEE (reference sequence). CDR3 length: 14 residues. The CDR3 coding sequence is TGTGCCAGCAGACGCCGTCAGGGCTACAATGAGCAGTTCTTC. Protein: CASRRRQGYNEQFF. Full variable domain (remainder filled in from reference TRBV5-5 and TRBJ2-1): DAGVTQSPTHLIKTRGQQVTLRCSPISGHKSVSWYQQVLGQGPQFIFQYYEKEERGRGNFPDRFSARQFPNYSSELNVNALLLGDSALYLCASRRRQGYNEQFFGPGTRLTVL.

As DNA, the CDR3 is TGTGCCAGCAGTTACTTGGGCGGGGAGACCCAGTACTTC. Its protein is CASSYLGGETQYF. The rearrangement links TRBV6-6 to TRBJ2-5; D may be TRBD2 (5 bases). Trimming pared 1 base from V and 5 bases from J, leaving 8 bases between. The CDR3 spans 13 residues. CDR1 and CDR2 from the germline V gene are MNHNY and SVGAGI (reference sequence).

This clone turned up a few times. The V call is TRBV5-6, the J call TRBJ1-1; possible D gene TRBD1, 6 bases. The germline V gene has CDR1 SGHDT and CDR2 YYEEEE. Between the trimmed V and J ends, which lost 4 bases and 3 bases, there was a span of 13 bases. The CDR3 is made up of 14 amino acids. The CDR3 here is CASSRGGGDTEAFF. The CDR3 nucleotides are TGTGCCAGCAGCCGGGGAGGGGGTGACACTGAAGCTTTCTTT.

This clone occurred a few times. This rearrangement joins TRBV5-1 to TRBJ1-4, with a possible D match to TRBD1 (5 bases). The CDR3 is 15 residues long. Trimming shortened V by 2 bases and J by 5 bases, and 13 bases separated the two germline ends. Per the germline V gene, CDR1 is SGHRS and CDR2 is YFSETQ. Here the CDR3 reads CASSFRGTSNEKLFF. In DNA form, the CDR3 reads TGCGCCAGCAGCTTTAGGGGAACATCGAATGAAAAACTGTTTTTT.

In nucleotides, the CDR3 is TGTGCCATCAGTGAGTCTGGGACAGGGTTTAATTCACCCCTCCACTTT. Its translation: CAISESGTGFNSPLHF. This chain joins TRBV10-3 and TRBJ1-6; 9 nucleotides match TRBD1. The CDR3 is 16 amino acids. CDR1 is ENHRY, CDR2 SYGVKD, per germline. The J segment lost 6 bases and the V segment lost 0 bases, leaving 3 bases of the junction unmatched.